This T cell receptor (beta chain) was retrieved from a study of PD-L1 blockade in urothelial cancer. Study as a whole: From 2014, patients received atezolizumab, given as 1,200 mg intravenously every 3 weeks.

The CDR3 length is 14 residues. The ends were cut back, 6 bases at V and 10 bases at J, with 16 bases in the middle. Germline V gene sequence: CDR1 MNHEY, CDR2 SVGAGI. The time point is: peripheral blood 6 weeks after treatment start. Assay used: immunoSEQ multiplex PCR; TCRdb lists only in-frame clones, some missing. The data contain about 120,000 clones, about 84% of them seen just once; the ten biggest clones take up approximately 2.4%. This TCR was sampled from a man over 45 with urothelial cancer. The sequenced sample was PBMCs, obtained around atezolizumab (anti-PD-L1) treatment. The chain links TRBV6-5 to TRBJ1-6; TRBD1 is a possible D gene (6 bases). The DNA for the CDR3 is TGTGCCAGCAGCCAACAGGGAAGAGGATCACCCCTCCACTTT. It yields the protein CASSQQGRGSPLHF.